This paragraph covers one TCR beta chain sequence. Authors' processing steps: Researchers report that nucleated cell counts were estimated from reference gene primer amplification. Sequenced by immunoSEQ multiplex PCR; TCRdb stores in-frame clones only, minus some. V and J calls and clone size are as listed in that table; D and trimming were resolved from the DNA. In the table there are about 68,000 clones, around nine tenths of which are singletons. The CDR3 is made up of 15 amino acids. J gave up 10 bases and V 0 bases, and 6 bases lay outside the gene matches. Germline lookup yields CDR1 MNHEY and CDR2 SVGAGI. Seattle enrolled patients during active infection and tracked them longitudinally. This sample stems from a study of blood T cell repertoires in COVID-19. Looking at the study overall: Collection of acute and convalescent COVID-19 samples took place in the United States, Italy and Spain. The cDNA or gDNA used as material had been derived from T cells, B-cell-depleted T cells, or PBMCs.

The receptor comes from a woman aged 45 to 65 with COVID-19, enrolled during active disease. V usage is TRBV6-5 and J usage is TRBJ1-6; 7 bases match TRBD1. Sequenced sample: peripheral blood. In nucleotides, the CDR3 is TGTGCCAGCAGTTACTCCCCTACAGGGGAATCACCCCTCCACTTT. Its translation: CASSYSPTGESPLHF.